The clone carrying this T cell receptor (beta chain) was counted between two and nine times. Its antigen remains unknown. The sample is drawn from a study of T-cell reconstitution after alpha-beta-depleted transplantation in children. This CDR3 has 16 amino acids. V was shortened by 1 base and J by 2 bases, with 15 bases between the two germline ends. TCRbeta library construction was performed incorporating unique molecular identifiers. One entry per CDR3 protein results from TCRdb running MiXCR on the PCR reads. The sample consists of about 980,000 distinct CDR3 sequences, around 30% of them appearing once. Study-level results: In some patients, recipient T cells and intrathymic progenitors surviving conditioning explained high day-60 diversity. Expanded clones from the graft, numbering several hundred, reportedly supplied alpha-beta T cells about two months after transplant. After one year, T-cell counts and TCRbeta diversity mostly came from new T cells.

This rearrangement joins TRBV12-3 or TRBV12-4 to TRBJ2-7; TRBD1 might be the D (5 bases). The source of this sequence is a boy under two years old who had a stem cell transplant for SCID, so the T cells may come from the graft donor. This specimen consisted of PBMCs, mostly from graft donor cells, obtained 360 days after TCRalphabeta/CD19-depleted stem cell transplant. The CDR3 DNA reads TGTGCCAGCAGTTTAGGTGGGGCACTTTATACCTACGAGCAGTACTTC. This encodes CASSLGGALYTYEQYF.